Below are 3 T cell receptor beta chains sequenced from a single sample in a study of graft-versus-host responses after intestinal transplantation. Produced via immunoSEQ multiplex PCR; TCRdb's table is partial and in-frame only. The sample comprises about 70,000 clones, approximately 80% of which are singletons, and roughly 0.4% rests with the top ten. These receptors lack a known antigen. The sample in question was unstimulated CD4+ T cells sorted from spleen or lymph node cells, obtained before transplant. The receptors derive from a human donor who was the organ donor for an intestinal transplant.

This clone was observed once. This sequence joins TRBV4-3 and TRBJ1-2; D uncertain. Germline lookup yields CDR1 LGHNA and CDR2 YSLEER. The germline V and J ends were trimmed by 0 bases and 8 bases, with 10 bases remaining between them. The CDR3 has 13 amino acids. In DNA, the CDR3 is TGCGCCAGCAGCCAAGAGGGCCAATTGGGCTACACCTTC. It translates to CASSQEGQLGYTF.

Only one count was recorded for this clone. The rearrangement uses TRBV5-6 and TRBJ2-1; no clear D gene. The CDR3 sequence is 14 residues long. Trimming pared 0 bases from V and 1 base from J, leaving 5 bases between. Germline CDR1 is SGHDT and CDR2 is YYEEEE. CDR3 in DNA: TGTGCCAGCAGCTTGGGTCGGTCCTACAATGAGCAGTTCTTC. It encodes CASSLGRSYNEQFF.

The J gene is TRBJ1-4, the V gene TRBV19, with D possibly being TRBD1 (6 bases). The germline CDR1 and CDR2 sequences are LNHDA and SQIVND (reference sequence). V lost 4 bases and J 5 bases, leaving 14 bases between the germline ends. This CDR3 contains 15 residues. The CDR3 reads CASSTPDSSNEKLFF. The CDR3 bases are TGTGCCAGTAGTACCCCGGACAGCTCGAATGAAAAACTGTTTTTT.